This entry concerns a single T cell receptor (beta chain). The data originate from a study of control samples from healthy donors and cancer patients. Profiling relied on immunoSEQ multiplex PCR, and the TCRdb table lists in-frame clones only, not all of them. The table shows around 140,000 clones, with over 85% occurring only once. V was pared by 3 bases and J by 7 bases, with 12 bases between. The CDR3 loop spans 14 amino acids. Germline CDR1 WNHNN, CDR2 SYGVQD (reference sequence). The origin of this receptor is a man aged 45-65 years with head and neck cancer. This rearrangement joins TRBV10-1 to TRBJ2-2; D is possibly TRBD2 (5 bases). The sequencing input was PBMCs. CDR3 loop: CASSEGPAGGELFF. CDR3 in DNA: TGCGCCAGCAGTGAAGGTCCCGCGGGCGGGGAGCTGTTTTTT.